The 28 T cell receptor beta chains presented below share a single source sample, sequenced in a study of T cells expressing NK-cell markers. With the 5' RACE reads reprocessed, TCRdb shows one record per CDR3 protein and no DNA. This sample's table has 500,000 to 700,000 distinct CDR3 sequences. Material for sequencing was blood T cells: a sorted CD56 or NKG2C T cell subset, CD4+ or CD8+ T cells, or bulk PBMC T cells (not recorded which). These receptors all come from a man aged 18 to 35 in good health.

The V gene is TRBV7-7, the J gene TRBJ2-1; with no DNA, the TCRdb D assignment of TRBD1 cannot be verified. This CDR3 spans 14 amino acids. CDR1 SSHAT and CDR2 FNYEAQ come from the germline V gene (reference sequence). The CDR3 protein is CASSTRTGAREQFF. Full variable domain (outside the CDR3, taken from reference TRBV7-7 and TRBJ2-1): GAGVSQSPRYKVTKRGQDVTLRCDPISSHATLYWYQQALGQGPEFLTYFNYEAQPDKSGLPSDRFSAERPEGSISTLTIQRTEQRDSAMYRCASSTRTGAREQFFGPGTRLTVL.

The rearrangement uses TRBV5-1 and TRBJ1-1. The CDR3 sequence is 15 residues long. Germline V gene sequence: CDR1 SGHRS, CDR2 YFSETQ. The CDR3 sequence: CASSLQDYSDTEAFF. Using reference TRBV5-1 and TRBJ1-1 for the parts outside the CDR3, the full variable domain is KAGVTQTPRYLIKTRGQQVTLSCSPISGHRSVSWYQQTPGQGLQFLFEYFSETQRNKGNFPGRFSGRQFSNSRSEMNVSTLELGDSALYLCASSLQDYSDTEAFFGQGTRLTVV.

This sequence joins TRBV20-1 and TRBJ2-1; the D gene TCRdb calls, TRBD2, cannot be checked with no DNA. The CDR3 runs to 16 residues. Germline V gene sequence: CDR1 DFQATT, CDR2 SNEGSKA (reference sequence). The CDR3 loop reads CSAMRLAGVNYNEQFF.

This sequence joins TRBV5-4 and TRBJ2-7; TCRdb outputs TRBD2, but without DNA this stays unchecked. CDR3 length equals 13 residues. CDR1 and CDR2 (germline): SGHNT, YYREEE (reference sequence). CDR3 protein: CASSLEKGNEQYF.

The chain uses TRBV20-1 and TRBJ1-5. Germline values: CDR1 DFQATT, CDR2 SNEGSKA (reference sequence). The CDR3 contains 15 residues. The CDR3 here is CSASWRGSLNQPQHF.

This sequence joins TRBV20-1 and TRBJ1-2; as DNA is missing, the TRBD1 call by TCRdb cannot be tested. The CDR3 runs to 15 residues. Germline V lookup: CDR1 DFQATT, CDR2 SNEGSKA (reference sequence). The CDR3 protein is CSAPSLRQEGYGYTF.

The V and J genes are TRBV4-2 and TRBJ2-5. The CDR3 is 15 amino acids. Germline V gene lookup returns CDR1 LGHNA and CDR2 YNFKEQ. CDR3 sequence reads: CASSQEASRSETQYF.

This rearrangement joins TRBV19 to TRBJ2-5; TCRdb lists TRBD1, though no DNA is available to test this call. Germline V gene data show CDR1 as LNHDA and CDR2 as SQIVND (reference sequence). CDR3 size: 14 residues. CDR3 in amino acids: CASSPQGAQETQYF.

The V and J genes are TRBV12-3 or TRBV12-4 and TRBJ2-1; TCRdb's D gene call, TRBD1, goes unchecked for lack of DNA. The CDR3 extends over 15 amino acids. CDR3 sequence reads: CASSQRTGDLLGQFF.

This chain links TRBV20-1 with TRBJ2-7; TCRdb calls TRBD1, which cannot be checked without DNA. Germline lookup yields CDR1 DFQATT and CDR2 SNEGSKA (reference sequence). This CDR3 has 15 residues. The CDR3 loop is CSARFEGARKYEQYF.

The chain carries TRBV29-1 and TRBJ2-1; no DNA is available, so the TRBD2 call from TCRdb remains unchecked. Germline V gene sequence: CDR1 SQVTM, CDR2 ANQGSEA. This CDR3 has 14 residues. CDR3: CSAGLAGVNNEQFF.

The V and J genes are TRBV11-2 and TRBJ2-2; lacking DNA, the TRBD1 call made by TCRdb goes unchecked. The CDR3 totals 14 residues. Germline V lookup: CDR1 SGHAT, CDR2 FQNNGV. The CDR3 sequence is CATAQVRGTGELFF.

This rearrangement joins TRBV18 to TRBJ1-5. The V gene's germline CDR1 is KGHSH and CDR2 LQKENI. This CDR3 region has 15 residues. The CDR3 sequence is CASSSRTGGNQPQHF.

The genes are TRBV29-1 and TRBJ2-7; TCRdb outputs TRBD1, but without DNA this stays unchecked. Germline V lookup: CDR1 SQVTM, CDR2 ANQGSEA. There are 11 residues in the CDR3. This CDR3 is CSVRDGNEQYF.

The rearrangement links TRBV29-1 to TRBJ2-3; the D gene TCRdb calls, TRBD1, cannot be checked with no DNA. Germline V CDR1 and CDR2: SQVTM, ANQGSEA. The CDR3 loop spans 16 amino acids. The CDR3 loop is CSVDTRGRDSTDTQYF.

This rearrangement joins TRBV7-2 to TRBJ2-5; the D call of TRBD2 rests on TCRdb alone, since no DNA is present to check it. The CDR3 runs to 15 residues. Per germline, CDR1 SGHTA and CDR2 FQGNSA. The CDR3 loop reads CASSLDRPLQETQYF.

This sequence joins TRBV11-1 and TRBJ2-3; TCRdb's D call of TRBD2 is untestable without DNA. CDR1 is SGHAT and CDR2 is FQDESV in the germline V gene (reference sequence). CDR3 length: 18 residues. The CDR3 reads CASSLPWRLAGVSDTQYF.

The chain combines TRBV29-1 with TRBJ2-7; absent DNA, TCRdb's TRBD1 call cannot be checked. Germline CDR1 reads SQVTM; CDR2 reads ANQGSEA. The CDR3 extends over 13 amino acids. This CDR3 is CSVRGGSSYEQYF.

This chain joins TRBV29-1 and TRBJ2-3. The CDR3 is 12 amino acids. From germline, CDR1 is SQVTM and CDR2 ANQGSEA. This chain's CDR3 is CSVGDSPDTQYF.

CDR3 region: CASSLEGWETQYF. The chain joins TRBV11-3 to TRBJ2-5. This CDR3 spans 13 amino acids. The germline CDR1 and CDR2 sequences are SGHNT and YENEEA.

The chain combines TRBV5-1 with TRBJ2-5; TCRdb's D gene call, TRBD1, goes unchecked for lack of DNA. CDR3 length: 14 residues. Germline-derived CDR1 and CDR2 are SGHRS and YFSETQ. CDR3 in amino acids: CASSLRVGGETQYF. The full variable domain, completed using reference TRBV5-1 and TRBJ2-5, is KAGVTQTPRYLIKTRGQQVTLSCSPISGHRSVSWYQQTPGQGLQFLFEYFSETQRNKGNFPGRFSGRQFSNSRSEMNVSTLELGDSALYLCASSLRVGGETQYFGPGTRLLVL.

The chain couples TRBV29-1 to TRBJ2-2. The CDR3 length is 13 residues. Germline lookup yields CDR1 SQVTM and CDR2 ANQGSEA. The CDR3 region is CSVKGLFTGELFF.

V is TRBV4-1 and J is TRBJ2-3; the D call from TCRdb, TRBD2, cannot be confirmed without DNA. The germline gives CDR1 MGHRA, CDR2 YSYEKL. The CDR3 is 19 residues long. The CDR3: CASSQQLAGATYATDTQYF.

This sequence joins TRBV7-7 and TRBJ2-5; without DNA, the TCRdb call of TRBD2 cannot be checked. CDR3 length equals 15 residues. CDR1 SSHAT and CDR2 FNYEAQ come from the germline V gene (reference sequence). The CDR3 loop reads CAISMWREGRETQYF.

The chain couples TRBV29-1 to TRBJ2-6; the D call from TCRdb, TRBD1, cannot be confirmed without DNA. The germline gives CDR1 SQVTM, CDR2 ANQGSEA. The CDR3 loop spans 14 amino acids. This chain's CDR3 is CSVLGGAGANVLTF. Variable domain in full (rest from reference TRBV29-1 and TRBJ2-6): SAVISQKPSRDICQRGTSLTIQCQVDSQVTMMFWYRQQPGQSLTLIATANQGSEATYESGFVIDKFPISRPNLTFSTLTVSNMSPEDSSIYLCSVLGGAGANVLTFGAGSRLTVL.

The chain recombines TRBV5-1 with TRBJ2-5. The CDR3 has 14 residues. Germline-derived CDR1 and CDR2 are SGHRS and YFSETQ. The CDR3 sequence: CASSSVQSQETQYF.

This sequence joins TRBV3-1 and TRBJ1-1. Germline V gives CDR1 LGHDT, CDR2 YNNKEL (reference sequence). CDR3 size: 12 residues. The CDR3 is CASRSFGTEAFF.

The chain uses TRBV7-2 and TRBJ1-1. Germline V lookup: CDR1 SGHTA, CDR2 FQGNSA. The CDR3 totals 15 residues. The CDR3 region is CASSPQGSRNTEAFF.